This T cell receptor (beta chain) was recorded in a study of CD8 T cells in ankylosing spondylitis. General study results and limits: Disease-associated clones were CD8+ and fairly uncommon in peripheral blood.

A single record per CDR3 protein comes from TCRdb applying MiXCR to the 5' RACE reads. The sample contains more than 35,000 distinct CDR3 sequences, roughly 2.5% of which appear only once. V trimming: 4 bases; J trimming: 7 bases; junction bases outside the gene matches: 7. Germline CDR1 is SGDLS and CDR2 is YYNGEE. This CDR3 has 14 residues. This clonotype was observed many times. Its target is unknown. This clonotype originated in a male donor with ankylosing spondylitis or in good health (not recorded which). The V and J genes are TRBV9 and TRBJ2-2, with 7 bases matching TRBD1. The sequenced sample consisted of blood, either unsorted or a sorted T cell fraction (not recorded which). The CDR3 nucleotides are TGTGCCAGCAGCCCGCGACAGGGCGGCGGGGAGCTGTTTTTT. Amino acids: CASSPRQGGGELFF.